One and the same sample provided the 31 T cell receptor beta chains below, sequenced in a study of CD8+ T cells in alopecia areata. Sequencing relied on a cDNA template that was reverse transcribed from extracted RNA. Sequencing used immunoSEQ multiplex PCR; TCRdb keeps in-frame clones, though not all of them. This table holds 200,000 or so clones, around 43% found once. Treatment in this sample: oral pan-JAK inhibitor, 5-10 mg twice daily. This specimen was CD4+ T cells sorted from blood, taken at approximately week 37, from a patient treated with tofacitinib. Receptors were obtained from a human donor with alopecia areata.

The rearrangement uses TRBV4-3 and TRBJ2-5; tentative D call: TRBD1 (6 bases). Germline assignment: CDR1 LGHNA and CDR2 YSLEER. V was clipped by 4 bases and J by 4 bases, with 13 bases between them. The CDR3 runs 14 residues. This CDR3 is CASSPDRKGETQYF. For the CDR3, the DNA is TGCGCCAGCAGCCCTGACAGGAAGGGAGAGACCCAGTACTTC.

The chain joins TRBV7-2 to TRBJ2-7; TRBD2 is a possible D gene (5 bases). V was pared by 5 bases and J by 1 base, with 9 bases between. There are 13 residues in the CDR3. Looked up from germline, CDR1 is SGHTA and CDR2 is FQGNSA. The CDR3 DNA reads as TGTGCCAGCAGCGTAGGAGGTTCCTACGAGCAGTACTTC. This encodes CASSVGGSYEQYF.

The V and J genes are TRBV12-5 and TRBJ2-3, with D uncertain. In germline, CDR1 is LGHNT, CDR2 FRNRAP. The CDR3 is 13 residues long. The V end was cut by 6 bases, the J end by 6 bases, with 13 bases between. CDR3: CASGSGRTDTQYF. CDR3 nucleotides: TGTGCTAGTGGCTCAGGACGGACGGATACGCAGTATTTT.

The chain carries TRBV4-1 and TRBJ2-3; 7 nucleotides agree with TRBD2. V gave up 5 bases and J gave up 9 bases; unmatched junction bases: 5. The CDR3 has 12 amino acids. Germline V gene sequence: CDR1 MGHRA, CDR2 YSYEKL. The CDR3 sequence: CASSYSGSTQYF. CDR3 DNA sequence: TGCGCCAGCAGCTATAGCGGGTCCACGCAGTATTTT.

The V and J genes are TRBV5-6 and TRBJ2-5, with 11 bases that match TRBD2. From germline, CDR1 is SGHDT and CDR2 YYEEEE. The CDR3 is 14 residues long. J lost 5 bases, V lost 4 bases, and 4 bases had no gene match. The CDR3 bases are TGTGCCAGCAGCCCACGACTAGCGGGGGAGACCCAGTACTTC. Protein product: CASSPRLAGETQYF.

This clone was recorded a few times. V usage is TRBV14 and J usage is TRBJ1-1; the match to TRBD1 covers 8 bases. J gave up 1 base and V 4 bases, and 5 bases lay outside the gene matches. CDR1 is SGHDN, CDR2 FVKESK, per germline. CDR3 length equals 15 residues. CDR3 nucleotides: TGTGCCAGCAGCCCCAGACAGGGGCGGAACACTGAAGCTTTCTTT. Translation gives CASSPRQGRNTEAFF.

This clone has just a few counts. The chain has TRBV30 and TRBJ1-2; 9 bases agree with TRBD1. Germline loops: CDR1 GTSNPN, CDR2 SVGIG (reference sequence). After removal of 4 bases from V and 5 bases from J, the junction contained 2 bases not matched to a gene. There are 12 residues in the CDR3. The CDR3 sequence is CAWTTGGYGYTF. CDR3 sequence (DNA): TGTGCCTGGACGACAGGGGGTTATGGCTACACCTTC. Using reference TRBV30 and TRBJ1-2 for the parts outside the CDR3, the full variable domain is SQTIHQWPATLVQPVGSPLSLECTVEGTSNPNLYWYRQAAGRGLQLLFYSVGIGQISSEVPQNLSASRPQDRQFILSSKKLLLSDSGFYLCAWTTGGYGYTFGSGTRLTVV.

This clone occurred a few times. Other DNA sequences in this specimen translate into the identical CDR3. The rearrangement links TRBV30 to TRBJ1-1; D unclear. V dropped 1 base and J dropped 5 bases, with 8 bases sitting between them. Germline assignment: CDR1 GTSNPN and CDR2 SVGIG (reference sequence). CDR3 length equals 12 residues. CDR3 in DNA: TGTGCCTGGAGTGGAGGGTTGACTGAAGCTTTCTTT. It specifies CAWSGGLTEAFF.

Turning to this clone: The same CDR3 is also encoded by other DNA sequences in this sample. The V call is TRBV5-1, the J call TRBJ2-1, with D perhaps TRBD2 (5 bases). Trimming stripped 5 bases from V and 0 bases from J, with 6 bases between. From germline, CDR1 is SGHRS and CDR2 YFSETQ. This CDR3 comprises 13 residues. The CDR3 spells CASSGGSYNEQFF. In nucleotides, the CDR3 is TGCGCCAGCAGTGGAGGCTCCTACAATGAGCAGTTCTTC.

This clone has a handful of counts. This chain uses TRBV19 with TRBJ1-3; tentative D call: TRBD1 (5 bases). Germline V gives CDR1 LNHDA, CDR2 SQIVND (reference sequence). The CDR3 runs 15 residues. Trimming removed 4 bases at V and 2 bases at J, with 12 bases between. This CDR3 is CASSKGDVPGNTIYF. DNA of the CDR3: TGTGCCAGTAGTAAAGGGGACGTCCCTGGAAACACCATATATTTT.

The chain couples TRBV30 to TRBJ2-7; D possibly uses TRBD1 or TRBD2 (7 bases each). This CDR3 contains 12 residues. The germline V and J ends were trimmed by 4 bases and 4 bases, with 11 bases remaining between them. The germline V gene encodes CDR1 GTSNPN and CDR2 SVGIG (reference sequence). The CDR3 DNA reads as TGTGCCTGGACAGGGGGGGGATACGAGCAGTACTTC. Protein sequence: CAWTGGGYEQYF.

This clone was seen a handful of times. V is TRBV7-9 and J is TRBJ2-3; D is uncertain. V lost 4 bases, J lost 6 bases, and 11 bases lay in between. The CDR3 sequence is 13 residues long. Germline CDR1 is SEHNR and CDR2 is FQNEAQ (reference sequence). As DNA, the CDR3 is TGTGCCAGCAGCTCTACCCCGGCGGATACGCAGTATTTT. Its protein product is CASSSTPADTQYF.

The V and J genes are TRBV9 and TRBJ2-3; D uncertain. Germline-derived CDR1 and CDR2 are SGDLS and YYNGEE. Deletions cut 0 bases from V and 4 bases from J, with 9 bases between. CDR3 length: 14 residues. This CDR3 is CASSVGEGSDTQYF. CDR3 DNA: TGTGCCAGCAGCGTAGGGGAAGGTTCAGATACGCAGTATTTT.

This clone has only a few counts. This chain uses TRBV7-2 with TRBJ1-2, with D unresolved. The CDR3 length is 16 residues. Germline lookup yields CDR1 SGHTA and CDR2 FQGNSA. V gave up 4 bases and J gave up 5 bases, with 20 bases separating them. The CDR3 sequence is CASSSHWQAWSYGYTF. The CDR3 bases are TGTGCCAGCAGCTCCCACTGGCAAGCGTGGAGTTATGGCTACACCTTC.

The CDR3 DNA reads as TGTGCCTGTACGGTAAACTACGAGCAGTACTTC. Translated, it gives CACTVNYEQYF. The chain employs TRBV30 and TRBJ2-7; unclear D gene. CDR1 and CDR2 from the germline V gene are GTSNPN and SVGIG (reference sequence). The CDR3 sequence is 11 residues long. Trimming shortened V by 6 bases and J by 3 bases, and 9 bases separated the two germline ends.

CDR3 nucleotide sequence: TGTTGTACAGAGCGGGACATCACAGATACGCAGTATTTT. Translated: CCTERDITDTQYF. This sequence joins TRBV2 and TRBJ2-3; the D gene is possibly TRBD2 (7 bases). CDR3 size: 13 residues. The V gene's germline CDR1 is SNHLY and CDR2 FYNNEI.

This sequence joins TRBV6-1 and TRBJ1-5, with D perhaps TRBD1 (6 bases). Germline assignment: CDR1 MNHNS and CDR2 SASEGT. The V end lost 3 bases, the J end lost 3 bases, and 15 bases lay between the germline ends. CDR3 length: 16 amino acids. The CDR3 loop is CASSDMGGAFNQPQHF. The DNA of the CDR3 is TGTGCCAGCAGTGACATGGGGGGGGCCTTCAATCAGCCCCAGCATTTT.

The rearrangement links TRBV27 to TRBJ2-7, with TRBD2 as a possible D gene (5 bases). From germline, CDR1 is MNHEY and CDR2 SMNVEV (reference sequence). V was pared by 5 bases and J by 0 bases, with 14 bases between. The CDR3 has 15 residues. The CDR3 loop reads CASSRVPGSSYEQYF. In DNA, the CDR3 is TGTGCCAGCAGTCGGGTGCCGGGGAGCTCCTACGAGCAGTACTTC.

This clone came up a few times. The V and J genes are TRBV7-9 and TRBJ2-3; tentatively, D is TRBD2 (6 bases). V was trimmed by 5 bases and J by 2 bases, leaving 20 bases between them. Germline lookup yields CDR1 SEHNR and CDR2 FQNEAQ (reference sequence). The CDR3 runs 17 residues. The CDR3 is CASSRPPLGGSTDTQYF. For the CDR3, the DNA is TGTGCCAGCAGCCGCCCCCCTTTGGGGGGATCCACAGATACGCAGTATTTT.

The rearrangement links TRBV10-3 to TRBJ1-1, with 8 bases that match TRBD1. V was pared by 4 bases and J by 0 bases, with 7 bases of the junction left unmatched. The germline CDR1 and CDR2 sequences are ENHRY and SYGVKD. The CDR3 spans 16 residues. In nucleotides, the CDR3 is TGTGCCATCAGTGCCAGGCAGGGGGCCTTGAACACTGAAGCTTTCTTT. Its protein is CAISARQGALNTEAFF.

This chain uses TRBV30 with TRBJ2-3; 8 bases are a match to TRBD2. This CDR3 has 15 residues. With V trimmed by 0 bases and J by 4 bases, 6 bases remained unmatched. Looked up from germline, CDR1 is GTSNPN and CDR2 is SVGIG (reference sequence). The CDR3 nucleotides read TGTGCCTGGAGTGTGTCAGCGGGAGTTGCAGATACGCAGTATTTT. Protein sequence: CAWSVSAGVADTQYF.

As concerns this clone: Other DNA sequences in this specimen translate into the identical CDR3. V is TRBV30 and J is TRBJ1-1; unclear D gene. The length of the CDR3 is 13 residues. V shed 0 bases and J shed 4 bases, with 9 bases lying between them. Germline V CDR1 and CDR2: GTSNPN, SVGIG (reference sequence). The CDR3 DNA reads as TGTGCCTGGAGTGTGGGAAGTGGCACTGAAGCTTTCTTT. It is translated as CAWSVGSGTEAFF.

The chain has TRBV30 and TRBJ2-7; D ambiguous. Per germline, CDR1 GTSNPN and CDR2 SVGIG (reference sequence). There are 14 residues in the CDR3. Trimming removed 2 bases from V and 6 bases from J, with 17 bases in between. The CDR3 nucleotides are TGTGCCTGGAGTACCGGCCTAGTTCCACTCGAGCAGTACTTC. Translation: CAWSTGLVPLEQYF.

This clone was counted between two and nine times. The V gene is TRBV18, the J gene TRBJ1-1; tentative D call: TRBD1 (5 bases). V lost 6 bases and J lost 3, with 17 bases in between. The CDR3 runs to 15 residues. CDR1 is KGHSH, CDR2 LQKENI, per germline. The CDR3 DNA reads as TGTGCCAGCTCGCCAAACGCAGGGACCGACACTGAAGCTTTCTTT. It codes for CASSPNAGTDTEAFF.

The chain links TRBV2 to TRBJ1-5; a possible D gene is TRBD1 (6 bases). CDR3 length equals 13 residues. V lost 5 bases and J 7 bases, leaving 12 bases between the germline ends. Germline values: CDR1 SNHLY, CDR2 FYNNEI. The CDR3 reads CASSRQDGQPQHF. CDR3 nucleotide sequence: TGTGCCAGCAGTCGACAGGACGGGCAGCCCCAGCATTTT.

The chain has TRBV7-8 and TRBJ1-2; no clear D. CDR1 is SGHVS, CDR2 FQNEAQ, per germline. V dropped 4 bases and J dropped 3 bases, with 3 bases sitting between them. This CDR3 has 11 amino acids. The chain's CDR3 is CASSSDYGYTF. In DNA form, the CDR3 reads TGTGCCAGCAGCTCCGACTATGGCTACACCTTC.

The genes are TRBV7-2 and TRBJ2-7; no clear D gene. V shed 2 bases and J shed 3 bases, with 2 bases lying between them. The CDR3 consists of 11 residues. CDR1 and CDR2 (germline): SGHTA, FQGNSA. In DNA, the CDR3 is TGTGCCAGCAGCTTATACTACGAGCAGTACTTC. Translating gives CASSLYYEQYF.

This sequence joins TRBV7-9 and TRBJ2-7; possibly TRBD2 for D (5 bases). V dropped 0 bases and J dropped 1 base, with 10 bases sitting between them. Germline V CDR1 and CDR2: SEHNR, FQNEAQ (reference sequence). There are 15 residues in the CDR3. CDR3 amino acids: CASSLAGSGSYEQYF. DNA for the CDR3: TGTGCCAGCAGCTTAGCAGGGAGCGGTTCCTACGAGCAGTACTTC.

The V call is TRBV11-2, the J call TRBJ1-5, with D tentatively TRBD1 (5 bases). V was trimmed by 2 bases and J by 11 bases, leaving 16 bases between them. The CDR3 runs to 14 residues. The germline V gene encodes CDR1 SGHAT and CDR2 FQNNGV. The CDR3 DNA sequence: TGTGCCAGCAGCTTATCTGGGACTTCGGGATCCCAGCATTTT. It encodes CASSLSGTSGSQHF.

The DNA of the CDR3 is TGTGCCAGCAGCGCCGTCGGGAGGGAGAGGAATGAGCAGTTCTTC. Protein product: CASSAVGRERNEQFF. The chain recombines TRBV5-4 with TRBJ2-1; 8 bases fit TRBD2. The germline V gene has CDR1 SGHNT and CDR2 YYREEE (reference sequence). CDR3 length equals 15 residues. Losses at the gene ends were 4 bases for V and 7 bases for J; bases not matched to a gene: 10.

This chain uses TRBV19 with TRBJ2-5; D is possibly TRBD1 (6 bases). Trimming removed 5 bases at V and 2 bases at J, with 12 bases between. Germline V gives CDR1 LNHDA, CDR2 SQIVND (reference sequence). This CDR3 comprises 14 residues. CDR3 bases: TGTGCCAGTAGTTCTCGGACAGTTCAAGAGACCCAGTACTTC. It encodes CASSSRTVQETQYF.